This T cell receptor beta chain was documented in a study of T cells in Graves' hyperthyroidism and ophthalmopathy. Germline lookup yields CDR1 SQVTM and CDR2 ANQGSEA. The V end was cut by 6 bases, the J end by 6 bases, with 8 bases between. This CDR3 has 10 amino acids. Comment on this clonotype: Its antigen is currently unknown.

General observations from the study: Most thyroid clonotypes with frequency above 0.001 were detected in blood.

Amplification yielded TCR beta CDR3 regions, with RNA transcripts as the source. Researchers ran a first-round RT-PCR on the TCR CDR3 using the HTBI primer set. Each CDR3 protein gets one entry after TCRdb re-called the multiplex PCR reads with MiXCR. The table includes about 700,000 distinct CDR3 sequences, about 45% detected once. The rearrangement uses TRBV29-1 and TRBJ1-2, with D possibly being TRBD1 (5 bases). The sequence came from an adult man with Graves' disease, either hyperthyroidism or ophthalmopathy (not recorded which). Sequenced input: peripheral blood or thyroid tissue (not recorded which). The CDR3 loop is CSVGRDGYTF. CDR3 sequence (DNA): TGCAGCGTAGGCAGGGATGGCTACACCTTC.